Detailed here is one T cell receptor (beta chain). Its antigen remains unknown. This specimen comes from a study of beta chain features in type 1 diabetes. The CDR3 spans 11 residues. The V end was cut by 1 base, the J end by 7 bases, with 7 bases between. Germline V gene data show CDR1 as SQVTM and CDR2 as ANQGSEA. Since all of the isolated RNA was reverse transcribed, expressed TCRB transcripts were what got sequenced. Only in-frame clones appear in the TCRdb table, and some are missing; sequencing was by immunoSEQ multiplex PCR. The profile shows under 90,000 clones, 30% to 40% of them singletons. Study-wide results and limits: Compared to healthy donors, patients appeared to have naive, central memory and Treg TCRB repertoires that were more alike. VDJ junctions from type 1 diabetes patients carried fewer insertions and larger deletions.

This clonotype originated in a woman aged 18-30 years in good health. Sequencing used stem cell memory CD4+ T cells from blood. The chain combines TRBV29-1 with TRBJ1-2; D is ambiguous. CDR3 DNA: TGCAGCGTTGAAGGTGTAGCTGGCTACACCTTC. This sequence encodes CSVEGVAGYTF.